The clone carrying this T cell receptor (beta chain) was observed once. What it binds is not known. The data belong to a study of long-term antiretroviral therapy in people with HIV. V lost 5 bases to trimming and J lost 0 bases; unmatched junction nucleotides: 11. CDR1 is SGHNT, CDR2 YENEEA, per germline. This CDR3 is built from 18 residues. Findings of the study overall: Dominance of pre-ART expanded clones persisted, fluctuating and often declining after ART. Repertoires in HIV (unlike those of controls) had narrower CDR3 length ranges.

Treated in the United States were all of the participants with HIV. The run of the v3.0 immunoSEQ assay was at survey level. Data came from immunoSEQ multiplex PCR; TCRdb stores just in-frame clones and leaves some out. The sample holds 48,000 or so clones; around 84% are singletons and the top ten take approximately 3.2%. The sequenced sample was unsorted PBMCs, obtained 0.8 years after starting antiretroviral therapy. The chain combines TRBV11-3 with TRBJ2-5; 11 bases map to TRBD2. The receptor's source is a woman in her late teens or twenties with HIV. The CDR3 bases are TGTGCCAGCAGCCCCAGGCGGGGACTAGCGGAATACCAAGAGACCCAGTACTTC. This gives the protein CASSPRRGLAEYQETQYF.